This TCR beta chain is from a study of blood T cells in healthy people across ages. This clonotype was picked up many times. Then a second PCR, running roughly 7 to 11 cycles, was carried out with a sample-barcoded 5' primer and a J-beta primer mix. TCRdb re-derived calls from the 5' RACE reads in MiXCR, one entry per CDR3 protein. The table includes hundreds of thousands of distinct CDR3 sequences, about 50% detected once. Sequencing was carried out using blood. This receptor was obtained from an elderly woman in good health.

The CDR3 nucleotides are TGCGCCAGCAGCCCGGTCACTTCGGTATACTACGAGCAGTACTTC. Translating gives CASSPVTSVYYEQYF. The chain links TRBV5-1 to TRBJ2-7, with D unclear. V lost 4 bases and J 3 bases, leaving 17 bases between the germline ends. CDR3 length: 15 amino acids. CDR1 and CDR2 from the germline V gene are SGHRS and YFSETQ. The full variable domain, with the rest looked up from reference TRBV5-1 and TRBJ2-7, is KAGVTQTPRYLIKTRGQQVTLSCSPISGHRSVSWYQQTPGQGLQFLFEYFSETQRNKGNFPGRFSGRQFSNSRSEMNVSTLELGDSALYLCASSPVTSVYYEQYFGPGTRLTVT.